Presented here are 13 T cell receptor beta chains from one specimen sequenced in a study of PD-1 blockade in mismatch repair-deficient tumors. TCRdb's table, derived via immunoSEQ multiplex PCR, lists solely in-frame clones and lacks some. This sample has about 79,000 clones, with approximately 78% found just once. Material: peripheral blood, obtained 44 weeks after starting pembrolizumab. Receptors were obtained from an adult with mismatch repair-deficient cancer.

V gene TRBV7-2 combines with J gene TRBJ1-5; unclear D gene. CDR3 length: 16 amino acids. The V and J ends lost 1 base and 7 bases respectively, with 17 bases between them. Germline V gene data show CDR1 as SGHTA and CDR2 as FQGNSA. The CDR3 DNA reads TGTGCCAGCAGCTTAGAGTCTTGGGGTACTGAACAGCCCCAGCATTTT. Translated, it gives CASSLESWGTEQPQHF.

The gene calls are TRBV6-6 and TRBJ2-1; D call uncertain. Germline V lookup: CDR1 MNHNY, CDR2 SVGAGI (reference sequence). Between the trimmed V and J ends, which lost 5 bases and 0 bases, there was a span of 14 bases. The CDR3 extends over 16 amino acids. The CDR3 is CASSVPRPSSYNEQFF. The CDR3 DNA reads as TGTGCCAGCAGTGTCCCCCGGCCGAGCTCCTACAATGAGCAGTTCTTC.

DNA for the CDR3: TGTGCCAGCAGCGTCGGGGCTGGAAACACCATATATTTT. Translation: CASSVGAGNTIYF. The V call is TRBV13, the J call TRBJ1-3; D gene unclear. The CDR3 is 13 amino acids. Trimming stripped 5 bases from V and 2 bases from J, with 7 bases between. The germline V gene encodes CDR1 PRHDT and CDR2 FYEKMQ (reference sequence).

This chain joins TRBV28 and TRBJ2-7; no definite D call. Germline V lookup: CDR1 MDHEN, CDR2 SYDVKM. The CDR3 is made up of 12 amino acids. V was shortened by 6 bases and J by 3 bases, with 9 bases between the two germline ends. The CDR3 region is CASREMNYEQYF. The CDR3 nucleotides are TGTGCCAGCAGAGAGATGAACTACGAGCAGTACTTC.

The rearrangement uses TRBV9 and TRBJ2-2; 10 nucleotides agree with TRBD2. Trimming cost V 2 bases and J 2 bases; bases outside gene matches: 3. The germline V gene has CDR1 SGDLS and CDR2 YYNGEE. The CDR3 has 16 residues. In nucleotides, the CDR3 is TGTGCCAGCAGCGTCCGGACTAGCGGAAACACCGGGGAGCTGTTTTTT. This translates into CASSVRTSGNTGELFF.

CDR3: CASTVSQGLGAYEQYF. The CDR3 DNA reads TGTGCCAGCACCGTCTCCCAGGGGTTGGGGGCTTACGAGCAGTACTTC. This chain connects TRBV6-6 to TRBJ2-7; TRBD1 is a possible D gene (6 bases). The CDR3 is 16 amino acids. Germline V gene lookup returns CDR1 MNHNY and CDR2 SVGAGI (reference sequence). V shed 7 bases and J shed 4 bases, with 23 bases lying between them.

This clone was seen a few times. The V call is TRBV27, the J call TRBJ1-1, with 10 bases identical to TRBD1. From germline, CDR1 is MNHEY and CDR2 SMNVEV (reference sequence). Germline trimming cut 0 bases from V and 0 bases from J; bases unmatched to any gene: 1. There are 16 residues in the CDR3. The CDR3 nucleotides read TGTGCCAGCAGTTTATCGACAGGGGGCCTGAACACTGAAGCTTTCTTT. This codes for CASSLSTGGLNTEAFF.

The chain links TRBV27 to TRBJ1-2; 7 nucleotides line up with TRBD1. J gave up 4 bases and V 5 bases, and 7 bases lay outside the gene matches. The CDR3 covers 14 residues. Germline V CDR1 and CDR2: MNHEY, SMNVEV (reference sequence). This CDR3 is CASSLDRVGYGYTF. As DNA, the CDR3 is TGTGCCAGCAGTCTCGACAGGGTCGGCTATGGCTACACCTTC.

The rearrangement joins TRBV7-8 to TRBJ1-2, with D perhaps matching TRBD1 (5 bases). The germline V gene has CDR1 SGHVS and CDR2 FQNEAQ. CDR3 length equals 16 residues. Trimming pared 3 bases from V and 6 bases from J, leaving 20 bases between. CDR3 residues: CASSFSGDSSYNGYTF. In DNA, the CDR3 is TGTGCCAGCAGCTTTAGCGGAGACAGTTCCTATAATGGCTACACCTTC. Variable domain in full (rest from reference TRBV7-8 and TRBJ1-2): GAGVSQSPRYKVAKRGQDVALRCDPISGHVSLFWYQQALGQGPEFLTYFQNEAQLDKSGLPSDRFFAERPEGSVSTLKIQRTQQEDSAVYLCASSFSGDSSYNGYTFGSGTRLTVV.

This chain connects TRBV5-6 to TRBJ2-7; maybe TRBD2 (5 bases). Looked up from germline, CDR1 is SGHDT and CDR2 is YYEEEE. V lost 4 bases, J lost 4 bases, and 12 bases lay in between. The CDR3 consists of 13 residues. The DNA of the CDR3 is TGTGCCAGCAGCCCACGGGATTTTTACGAGCAGTACTTC. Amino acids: CASSPRDFYEQYF. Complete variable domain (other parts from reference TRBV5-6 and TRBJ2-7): DAGVTQSPTHLIKTRGQQVTLRCSPKSGHDTVSWYQQALGQGPQFIFQYYEEEERQRGNFPDRFSGHQFPNYSSELNVNALLLGDSALYLCASSPRDFYEQYFGPGTRLTVT.

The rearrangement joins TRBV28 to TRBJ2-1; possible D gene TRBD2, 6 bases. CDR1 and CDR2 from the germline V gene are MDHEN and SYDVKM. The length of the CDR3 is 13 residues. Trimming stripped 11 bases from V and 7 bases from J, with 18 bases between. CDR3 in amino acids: CAERGANGNEQFF. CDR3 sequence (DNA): TGTGCCGAACGCGGGGCAAATGGGAATGAGCAGTTCTTC. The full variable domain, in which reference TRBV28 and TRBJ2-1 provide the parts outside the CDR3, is DVKVTQSSRYLVKRTGEKVFLECVQDMDHENMFWYRQDPGLGLRLIYFSYDVKMKEKGDIPEGYSVSREKKERFSLILESASTNQTSMYLCAERGANGNEQFFGPGTRLTVL.

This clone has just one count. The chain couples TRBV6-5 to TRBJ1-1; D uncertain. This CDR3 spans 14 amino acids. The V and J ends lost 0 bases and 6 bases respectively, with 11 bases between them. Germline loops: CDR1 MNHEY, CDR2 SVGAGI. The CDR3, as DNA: TGTGCCAGCAGTTACTCGAGCCTAGGGTCTGAAGCTTTCTTT. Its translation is CASSYSSLGSEAFF.

CDR3: CASSAGSNTEAFF. CDR3 in DNA: TGTGCCAGCAGTGCGGGAAGTAATACTGAAGCTTTCTTT. The chain recombines TRBV6-1 with TRBJ1-1, with D unresolved. The CDR3 covers 13 residues. Trimming pared 4 bases from V and 5 bases from J, leaving 11 bases between. CDR1 MNHNS and CDR2 SASEGT come from the germline V gene.